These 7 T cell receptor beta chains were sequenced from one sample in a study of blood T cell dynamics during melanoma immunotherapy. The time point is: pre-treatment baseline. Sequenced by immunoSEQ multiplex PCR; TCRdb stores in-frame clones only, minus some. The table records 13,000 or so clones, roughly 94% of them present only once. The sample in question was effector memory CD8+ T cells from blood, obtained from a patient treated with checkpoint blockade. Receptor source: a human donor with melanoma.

The CDR3 coding sequence is TGTGCCAGCAGCTTGGGACGGGACTATTATTACGAGCAGTACTTC. As protein: CASSLGRDYYYEQYF. The chain employs TRBV5-5 and TRBJ2-7; 7 nucleotides agree with TRBD2. Germline-derived CDR1 and CDR2 are SGHKS and YYEKEE (reference sequence). The V and J ends lost 0 bases and 4 bases, in that order; junction bases with no gene match: 7. This CDR3 has 15 residues.

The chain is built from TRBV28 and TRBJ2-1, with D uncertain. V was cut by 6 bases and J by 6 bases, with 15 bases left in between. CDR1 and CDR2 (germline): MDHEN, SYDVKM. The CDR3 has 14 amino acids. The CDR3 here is CASSLNLSGNEQFF. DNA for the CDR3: TGTGCCAGCAGCTTAAATTTATCGGGCAATGAGCAGTTCTTC.

The CDR3 DNA follows: TGTGCCAGCAGCTCCGGGTTAGAGCAGTACTTC. Its translation: CASSSGLEQYF. This chain uses TRBV7-2 with TRBJ2-7; no clear D gene. Trimming removed 4 bases from V and 7 bases from J, with 8 bases in between. This CDR3 comprises 11 residues. Germline CDR1 and CDR2: SGHTA and FQGNSA. Based on the CDR3 plus reference TRBV7-2 and TRBJ2-7, the full variable domain is GAGVSQSPSNKVTEKGKDVELRCDPISGHTALYWYRQSLGQGLEFLIYFQGNSAPDKSGLPSDRFSAERTGGSVSTLTIQRTQQEDSAVYLCASSSGLEQYFGPGTRLTVT.

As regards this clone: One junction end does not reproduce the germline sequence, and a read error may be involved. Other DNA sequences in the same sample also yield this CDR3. The CDR3 DNA reads TGCGCCAGCAGCCTACGAGGGGGGGAGAGCTCCTACGAGCAGTACTTT. It translates to CASSLRGGESSYEQYF. V gene TRBV4-1 combines with J gene TRBJ2-7; tentative D call: TRBD2 (7 bases). CDR1 and CDR2 (germline): MGHRA, YSYEKL. The CDR3 has 16 amino acids.

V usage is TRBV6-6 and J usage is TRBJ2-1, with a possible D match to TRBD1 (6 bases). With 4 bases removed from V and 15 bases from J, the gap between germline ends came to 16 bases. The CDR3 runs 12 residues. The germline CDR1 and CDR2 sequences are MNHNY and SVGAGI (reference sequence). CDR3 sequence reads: CASSSVTGLGFF. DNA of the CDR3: TGTGCCAGCAGTTCGGTGACAGGACTGGGGTTCTTC.

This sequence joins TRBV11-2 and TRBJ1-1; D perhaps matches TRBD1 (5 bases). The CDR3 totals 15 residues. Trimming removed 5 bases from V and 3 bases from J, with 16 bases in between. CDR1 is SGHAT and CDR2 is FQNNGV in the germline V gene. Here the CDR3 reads CASSPLKGVDTEAFF. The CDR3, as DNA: TGTGCCAGCAGCCCCTTAAAAGGGGTCGACACTGAAGCTTTCTTT.

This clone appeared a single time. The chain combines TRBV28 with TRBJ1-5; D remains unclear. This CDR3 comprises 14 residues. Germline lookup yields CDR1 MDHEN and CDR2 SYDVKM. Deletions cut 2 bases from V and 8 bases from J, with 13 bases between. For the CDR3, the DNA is TGTGCCAGCAGTTTAGATACGGAAATTGAGCCCCAGCATTTT. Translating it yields CASSLDTEIEPQHF.